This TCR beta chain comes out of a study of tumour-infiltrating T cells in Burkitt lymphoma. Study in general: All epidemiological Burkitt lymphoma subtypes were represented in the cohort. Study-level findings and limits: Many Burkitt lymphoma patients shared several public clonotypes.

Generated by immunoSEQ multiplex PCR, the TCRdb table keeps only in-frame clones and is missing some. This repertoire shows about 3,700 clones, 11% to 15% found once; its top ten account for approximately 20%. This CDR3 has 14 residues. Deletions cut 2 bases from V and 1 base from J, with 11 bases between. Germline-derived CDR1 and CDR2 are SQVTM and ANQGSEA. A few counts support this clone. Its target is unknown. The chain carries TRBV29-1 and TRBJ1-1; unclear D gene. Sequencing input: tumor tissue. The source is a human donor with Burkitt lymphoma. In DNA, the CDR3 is TGCAGCGTTGAATGGAGGGATCGGAACACTGAAGCTTTCTTT. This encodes CSVEWRDRNTEAFF.